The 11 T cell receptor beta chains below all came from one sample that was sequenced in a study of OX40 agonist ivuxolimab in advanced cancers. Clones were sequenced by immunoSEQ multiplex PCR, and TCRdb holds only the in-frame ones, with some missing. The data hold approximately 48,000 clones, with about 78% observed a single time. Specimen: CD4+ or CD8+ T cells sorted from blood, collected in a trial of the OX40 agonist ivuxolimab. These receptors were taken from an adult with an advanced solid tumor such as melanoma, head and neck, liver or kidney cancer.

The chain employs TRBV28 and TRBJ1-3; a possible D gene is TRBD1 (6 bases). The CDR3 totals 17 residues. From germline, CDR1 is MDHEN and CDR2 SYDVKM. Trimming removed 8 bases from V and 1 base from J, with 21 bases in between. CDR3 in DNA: TGTGCCAGCGAACACCTGACAGGTCGCCAGTCTGGAAACACCATATATTTT. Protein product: CASEHLTGRQSGNTIYF.

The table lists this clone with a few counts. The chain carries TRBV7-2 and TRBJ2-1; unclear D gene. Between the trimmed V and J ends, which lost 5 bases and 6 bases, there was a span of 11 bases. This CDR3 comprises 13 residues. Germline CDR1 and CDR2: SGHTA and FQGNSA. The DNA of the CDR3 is TGTGCCAGCAGCGTCCGTCCCCGCAATGAGCAGTTCTTC. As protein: CASSVRPRNEQFF.

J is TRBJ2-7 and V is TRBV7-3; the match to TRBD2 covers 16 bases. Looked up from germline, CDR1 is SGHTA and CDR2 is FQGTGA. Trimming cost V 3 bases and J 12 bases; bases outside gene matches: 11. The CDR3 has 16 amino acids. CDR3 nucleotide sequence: TGTGCCAGCAGCTTGTCGGGGGGACTAGCGGGAGGGCCTACGTACTTC. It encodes CASSLSGGLAGGPTYF.

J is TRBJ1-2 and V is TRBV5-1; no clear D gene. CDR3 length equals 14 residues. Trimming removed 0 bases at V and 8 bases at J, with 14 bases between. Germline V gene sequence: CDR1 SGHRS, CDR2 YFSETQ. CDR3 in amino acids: CASSLETLLQGYTF. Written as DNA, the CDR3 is TGCGCCAGCAGCTTGGAAACCCTCCTGCAGGGCTACACCTTC.

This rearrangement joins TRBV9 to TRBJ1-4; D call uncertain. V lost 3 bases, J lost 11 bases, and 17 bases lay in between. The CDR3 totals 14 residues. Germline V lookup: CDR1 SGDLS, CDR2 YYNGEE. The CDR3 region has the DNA TGTGCCAGCAGCGCCGGGCCGGGATTGGGTAAACTGTTTTTT. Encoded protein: CASSAGPGLGKLFF. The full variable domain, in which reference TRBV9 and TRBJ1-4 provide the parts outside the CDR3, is DSGVTQTPKHLITATGQRVTLRCSPRSGDLSVYWYQQSLDQGLQFLIQYYNGEERAKGNILERFSAQQFPDLHSELNLSSLELGDSALYFCASSAGPGLGKLFFGSGTQLSVL.

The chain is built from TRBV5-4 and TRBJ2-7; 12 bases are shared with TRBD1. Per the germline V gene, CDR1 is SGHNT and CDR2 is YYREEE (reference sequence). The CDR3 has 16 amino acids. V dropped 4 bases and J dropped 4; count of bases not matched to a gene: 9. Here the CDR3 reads CASSPGTGGFGYEQYF. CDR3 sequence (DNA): TGTGCCAGCAGCCCAGGGACAGGGGGCTTTGGGTACGAGCAGTACTTC.

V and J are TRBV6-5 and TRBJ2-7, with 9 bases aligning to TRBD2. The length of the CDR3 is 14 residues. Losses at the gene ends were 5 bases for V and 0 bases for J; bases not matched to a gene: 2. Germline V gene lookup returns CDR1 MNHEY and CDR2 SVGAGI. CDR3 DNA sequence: TGTGCCAGCAGTACTAGCGGGCTCTCCTACGAGCAGTACTTC. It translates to CASSTSGLSYEQYF.

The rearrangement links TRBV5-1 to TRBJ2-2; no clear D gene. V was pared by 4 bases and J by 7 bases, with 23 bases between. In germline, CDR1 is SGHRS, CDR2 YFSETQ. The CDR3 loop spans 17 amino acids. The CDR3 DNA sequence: TGCGCCAGCAGCCCGACCCCAGCCCTTGAACTTGGCGGGGAGCTGTTTTTT. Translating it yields CASSPTPALELGGELFF.

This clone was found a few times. CDR3 bases: TGTGCCAGCAGCCAAGACCTCCCTTCGGGCGGCCTGGGAAACACCATATATTTT. This gives the protein CASSQDLPSGGLGNTIYF. The chain carries TRBV4-2 and TRBJ1-3; D is ambiguous. CDR3 size: 18 residues. Trimming took 0 bases from V and 4 from J, leaving 19 bases between them. Germline lookup yields CDR1 LGHNA and CDR2 YNFKEQ.

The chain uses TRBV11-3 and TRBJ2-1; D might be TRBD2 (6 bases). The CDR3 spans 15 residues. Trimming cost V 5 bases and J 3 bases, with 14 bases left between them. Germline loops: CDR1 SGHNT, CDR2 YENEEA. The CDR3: CASSPNRGSYNEQFF. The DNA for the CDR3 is TGTGCCAGCAGCCCGAACCGGGGGAGCTACAATGAGCAGTTCTTC.

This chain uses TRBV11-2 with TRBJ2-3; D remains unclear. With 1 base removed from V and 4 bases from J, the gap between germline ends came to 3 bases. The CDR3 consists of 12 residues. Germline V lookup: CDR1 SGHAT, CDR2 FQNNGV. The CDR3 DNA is TGTGCCAGCAGCTTAGTGCCAGATACGCAGTATTTT. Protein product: CASSLVPDTQYF.